Below, 11 T cell receptor beta chains from the same sample are listed, as sequenced in a study of blood T cell repertoires in COVID-19. Sequenced by immunoSEQ multiplex PCR; TCRdb stores in-frame clones only, minus some. The table shows some 200,000 clones, with nearly 90% occurring only once. Material: peripheral blood. The receptors stem from a woman younger than 30 who had recovered from COVID-19.

This chain connects TRBV7-9 to TRBJ1-2; D is uncertain. The germline V gene encodes CDR1 SEHNR and CDR2 FQNEAQ (reference sequence). Trimming took off 0 bases at V and 7 bases at J, with 6 bases between the two ends. The CDR3 totals 12 residues. CDR3 bases: TGTGCCAGCAGCTTAGCACGAGGTGGCTACACCTTC. Amino acid sequence: CASSLARGGYTF.

This clone was recorded once. This chain uses TRBV4-1 with TRBJ1-2, with D possibly matching TRBD1 (6 bases). V was trimmed by 4 bases and J by 2 bases, leaving 14 bases between them. This CDR3 has 15 amino acids. CDR1 is MGHRA and CDR2 is YSYEKL in the germline V gene. The CDR3 region has the DNA TGCGCCAGCAGCCCAACCAGGGGTGACAACTATGGCTACACCTTC. Amino acids: CASSPTRGDNYGYTF.

This chain links TRBV5-1 with TRBJ1-5; D is perhaps TRBD1 (6 bases). Trimming took 4 bases from V and 5 from J, leaving 25 bases between them. The length of the CDR3 is 18 residues. Germline CDR1 reads SGHRS; CDR2 reads YFSETQ. The CDR3 bases are TGCGCCAGCAGCCACCCAACCCGGAACGGGGCAGGGGATCAGCCCCAGCATTTT. As protein: CASSHPTRNGAGDQPQHF.

This chain joins TRBV7-3 and TRBJ2-1; D is perhaps TRBD1 (5 bases). Trimming took off 3 bases at V and 6 bases at J, with 15 bases between the two ends. Germline V lookup: CDR1 SGHTA, CDR2 FQGTGA. The CDR3 totals 15 residues. Here the CDR3 DNA reads TGTGCCAGCAGCTTTGGATCAGGGTTAGGCAATGAGCAGTTCTTC. Protein product: CASSFGSGLGNEQFF. The whole variable domain, filled in from reference TRBV7-3 and TRBJ2-1, reads GAGVSQTPSNKVTEKGKYVELRCDPISGHTALYWYRQSLGQGPEFLIYFQGTGAADDSGLPNDRFFAVRPEGSVSTLKIQRTERGDSAVYLCASSFGSGLGNEQFFGPGTRLTVL.

This chain uses TRBV6-5 with TRBJ1-2; the D gene is possibly TRBD1 (5 bases). This CDR3 has 15 amino acids. The germline CDR1 and CDR2 sequences are MNHEY and SVGAGI. With 5 bases removed from V and 0 bases from J, the gap between germline ends came to 13 bases. The CDR3 sequence is CASSSREGSNYGYTF. DNA of the CDR3: TGTGCCAGCAGTAGCAGGGAAGGGTCTAACTATGGCTACACCTTC.

This chain links TRBV15 with TRBJ2-1; D might be TRBD2 (6 bases). Trimming took 0 bases from V and 7 from J, leaving 22 bases between them. This CDR3 has 18 residues. Germline assignment: CDR1 LNHNV and CDR2 YYDKDF (reference sequence). The chain's CDR3 is CATSRDRSSFSGGNEQFF. CDR3 nucleotide sequence: TGTGCCACCAGCAGAGATCGTTCATCCTTCTCTGGAGGGAATGAGCAGTTCTTC.

This chain connects TRBV30 to TRBJ2-7; 11 nucleotides align to TRBD2. CDR1 is GTSNPN and CDR2 is SVGIG in the germline V gene (reference sequence). V trimming: 4 bases; J trimming: 3 bases; junction bases outside the gene matches: 8. This CDR3 contains 15 residues. The CDR3, as DNA: TGTGCCTGGATCCCCACCGGGACTAGCGGCTACGAGCAGTACTTC. It translates to CAWIPTGTSGYEQYF.

CDR3 protein: CASSVQGGWYEQYF. DNA of the CDR3: TGTGCCAGCAGCGTACAGGGTGGTTGGTACGAGCAGTACTTC. V is TRBV9 and J is TRBJ2-7; a weak D match, TRBD1 (5 bases). Germline loops: CDR1 SGDLS, CDR2 YYNGEE. Trimming shortened V by 1 base and J by 4 bases, and 12 bases separated the two germline ends. This CDR3 region has 14 residues. Full variable domain (outside the CDR3, taken from reference TRBV9 and TRBJ2-7): DSGVTQTPKHLITATGQRVTLRCSPRSGDLSVYWYQQSLDQGLQFLIQYYNGEERAKGNILERFSAQQFPDLHSELNLSSLELGDSALYFCASSVQGGWYEQYFGPGTRLTVT.

The chain is built from TRBV6-5 and TRBJ1-2; no definite D call. The CDR3 loop spans 15 amino acids. The germline CDR1 and CDR2 sequences are MNHEY and SVGAGI. Trimming cost V 1 base and J 2 bases, with 11 bases left between them. The DNA of the CDR3 is TGTGCCAGCAGTTACTATATAACTACGAACTATGGCTACACCTTC. It is translated as CASSYYITTNYGYTF.

This rearrangement joins TRBV27 to TRBJ2-4, with 8 bases aligning to TRBD2. V gave up 6 bases and J gave up 7 bases; unmatched junction bases: 11. This CDR3 region has 15 residues. The germline CDR1 and CDR2 sequences are MNHEY and SMNVEV (reference sequence). This CDR3 is CASRLAGSSLNIQYF. The CDR3 DNA follows: TGTGCCAGCAGATTAGCGGGATCCTCCCTGAACATTCAGTACTTC.

The chain has TRBV6-4 and TRBJ1-2, with D maybe TRBD1 (6 bases). The CDR3 consists of 15 residues. The V end lost 6 bases, the J end lost 8 bases, and 22 bases lay between the germline ends. Germline CDR1 reads MRHNA; CDR2 reads SNTAGT. CDR3 residues: CASRLDFQGTGGYTF. In DNA form, the CDR3 reads TGTGCCAGCAGACTCGATTTTCAGGGGACCGGGGGCTACACCTTC.